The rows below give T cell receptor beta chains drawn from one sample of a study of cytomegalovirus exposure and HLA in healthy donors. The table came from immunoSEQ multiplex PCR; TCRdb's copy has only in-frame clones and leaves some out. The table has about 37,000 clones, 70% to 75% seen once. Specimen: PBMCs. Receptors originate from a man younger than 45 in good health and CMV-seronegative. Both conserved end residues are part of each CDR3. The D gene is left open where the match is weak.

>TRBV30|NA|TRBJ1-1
TGTGCCTGGACAGGGGCCGCTGAAACTTTCTTT
CAWTGAAETFF
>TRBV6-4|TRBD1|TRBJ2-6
TGTGCCAGCAGTGACTCTGGGACAGGGCCCTCTGGGGCCAACGTCCTGACTTTC
CASSDSGTGPSGANVLTF
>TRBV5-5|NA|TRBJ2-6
TGTGCCAGCAGCTCGAGGGGGTCTGGGGCCAACGTCCTGACTTTC
CASSSRGSGANVLTF
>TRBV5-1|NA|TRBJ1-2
TGCGCCAGCAGCTTGGTGGGCGGCAGGGCTAACTATGGCTACACCTTC
CASSLVGGRANYGYTF
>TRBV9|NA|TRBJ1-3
TGTGCCAGCAGCGTAGGTGACAGCTTGGGGCCCATATATTTT
CASSVGDSLGPIYF
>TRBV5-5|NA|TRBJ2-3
TGTGCCAGCAGCTCGACTCCGGGACACGGCACAGATACGCAGTATTTT
CASSSTPGHGTDTQYF
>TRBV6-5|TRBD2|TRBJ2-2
TGTGCCAGCAGTTACTCTAGCGGGAGTACCGGGGAGCTGTTTTTT
CASSYSSGSTGELFF
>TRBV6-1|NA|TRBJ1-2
TGTGCCAGCAGTGAAGGTGGGAGTGGCTACCCCTTC
CASSEGGSGYPF
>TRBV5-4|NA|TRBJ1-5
TGTGCCAGCAGCTTTAATCCCCAGAAACCGTACTATAGCAATCAGCCCCAGCATTTT
CASSFNPQKPYYSNQPQHF
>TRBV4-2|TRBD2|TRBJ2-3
TGTGCCAGCAGCCAAGATGGGGGAGCTAGCGGCGGGGATACGCAGTATTTT
CASSQDGGASGGDTQYF
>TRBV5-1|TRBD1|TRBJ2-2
TGCGCCAGCAGCGTTATCCCGGGACAGGGTAGTTCCGGGGAGCTGTTTTTT
CASSVIPGQGSSGELFF
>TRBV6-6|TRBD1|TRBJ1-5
TGTGCCATCACAGGGGGACAGGGTCAGCCCCAGCATTTT
CAITGGQGQPQHF
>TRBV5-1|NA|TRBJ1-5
TGCGCCAGCAGCTTGGAAGGGGGGGGGTATTATAGCAATCAGCCCCAGCATTTT
CASSLEGGGYYSNQPQHF
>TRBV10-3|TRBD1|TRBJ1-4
TGTGCCATCAGTGAGGGACAGGCAACAAGTGCAACTAATGAAAAACTGTTTTTT
CAISEGQATSATNEKLFF
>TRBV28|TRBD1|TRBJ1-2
TGTGCCAGCAGTTTAGACAGGGGAGACTATGGCTACACCTTC
CASSLDRGDYGYTF
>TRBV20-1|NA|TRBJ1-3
TGCAGTGCTAGAGCCCCCCCCGCCATATATTTT
CSARAPPAIYF
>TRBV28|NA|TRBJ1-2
TGTGCCAGCACCACCTGGGGCAGCAGCTGCACCTTC
CASTTWGSSCTF